Sequencing of this T cell receptor (beta chain) was carried out in a study of CD8 T cells in Susac syndrome. Reverse transcription of about 0.5 to 1 ug RNA used random hexamers. TCRdb independently ran MiXCR on the immunoSEQ multiplex PCR reads; one entry per CDR3 protein. The sample shows a few hundred thousand distinct CDR3 sequences, about 91% of them seen only once. The CDR3 runs to 14 residues. V gave up 4 bases and J gave up 3 bases; unmatched junction bases: 6. Germline assignment: CDR1 MGHDK and CDR2 SYGVNS. The sequence derives from a human donor with multiple sclerosis. The gene calls are TRBV25-1 and TRBJ2-7; 7 nucleotides agree with TRBD2. Sequencing used CD4+ T cells from PBMCs. CDR3 protein: CASSVGGVLYEQYF. The CDR3 DNA reads as TGTGCCAGCAGTGTGGGGGGGGTTCTCTACGAGCAGTACTTC.